The 10 T cell receptor beta chains listed next were all sequenced from one sample in a study of blood T cell repertoires in COVID-19. Measured with immunoSEQ multiplex PCR; TCRdb has only the in-frame clones, and not every one. This sample yields about 500,000 clones, of which roughly 90% are seen a single time; roughly 0.7% belongs to the top ten. Input material: PBMCs or T cells enriched from blood (not recorded which). These receptors came from a woman aged 18-35 years who had recovered from COVID-19.

The chain joins TRBV5-6 to TRBJ2-1; perhaps TRBD2 as D (5 bases). The CDR3 extends over 17 amino acids. Germline V gene sequence: CDR1 SGHDT, CDR2 YYEEEE. Trimming pared 4 bases from V and 7 bases from J, leaving 24 bases between. This CDR3 reads CASSPEAGKVRGNEQFF. The CDR3 region has the DNA TGTGCCAGCAGCCCAGAGGCAGGAAAAGTCCGGGGAAATGAGCAGTTCTTC.

The genes are TRBV6-1 and TRBJ1-4, with 8 bases matching TRBD1. The V segment lost 3 bases and the J segment 10 bases; nucleotides outside the gene matches: 1. The CDR3 extends over 12 amino acids. Looked up from germline, CDR1 is MNHNS and CDR2 is SASEGT. As DNA, the CDR3 is TGTGCCAGCAGTGAGACAGGGGTAAAACTGTTTTTT. As protein: CASSETGVKLFF.

CDR3 amino acids: CASQSQGIMVEAFF. Written as DNA, the CDR3 is TGTGCTAGTCAATCACAGGGGATTATGGTTGAAGCTTTCTTT. This chain joins TRBV12-5 and TRBJ1-1; 7 bases match TRBD1. The CDR3 has 14 residues. V was clipped by 8 bases and J by 7 bases; unmatched bases: 13. Germline V gives CDR1 LGHNT, CDR2 FRNRAP.

This rearrangement joins TRBV11-2 to TRBJ2-5; maybe TRBD2 (6 bases). Germline loops: CDR1 SGHAT, CDR2 FQNNGV. The CDR3 is 13 amino acids. Between the trimmed V and J ends, which lost 1 base and 3 bases, there was a span of 6 bases. The CDR3 reads CASSLGLEETQYF. The CDR3 bases are TGTGCCAGCAGCTTAGGACTAGAAGAGACCCAGTACTTC.

This clone appeared a single time. The rearrangement joins TRBV6-4 to TRBJ2-2; maybe TRBD1 (5 bases). V gave up 3 bases and J gave up 15 bases, with 11 bases separating them. This CDR3 comprises 11 residues. Germline CDR1 is MRHNA and CDR2 is SNTAGT. The CDR3 region has the DNA TGTGCCAGCAGTGAAGCAGGGTGGGTGTTTTTT. Its translation is CASSEAGWVFF.

The CDR3 reads CASSFGGQGAGEQYF. CDR3 DNA: TGTGCCAGCAGTTTTGGTGGACAGGGGGCTGGGGAGCAGTACTTC. The V and J genes are TRBV27 and TRBJ2-7, with TRBD1 matching over 11 bases. The CDR3 loop spans 15 amino acids. Germline V lookup: CDR1 MNHEY, CDR2 SMNVEV (reference sequence). Trimming took 3 bases from V and 7 from J; bases not matched to a gene: 8.

The chain carries TRBV24-1 and TRBJ1-5; 7 bases are shared with TRBD1. The ends lost 4 bases at V and 4 bases at J; junction bases unmatched: 9. The germline V gene has CDR1 KGHDR and CDR2 SFDVKD. CDR3 size: 16 residues. Here the CDR3 DNA reads TGTGCCACCAGTGACCGGGGACAGCCGTTAAATCAGCCCCAGCATTTT. Protein sequence: CATSDRGQPLNQPQHF.

The J gene is TRBJ2-3, the V gene TRBV2; the match to TRBD2 covers 10 bases. Germline V gives CDR1 SNHLY, CDR2 FYNNEI. V shed 8 bases, J shed 10 bases, and the junction held 12 bases outside the gene matches. The CDR3 has 14 amino acids. The CDR3 spells CASGPGLASPAQYF. CDR3 sequence (DNA): TGTGCCAGCGGCCCGGGACTAGCGAGCCCGGCGCAGTATTTT.

The gene calls are TRBV5-6 and TRBJ2-7; D not resolved. This CDR3 contains 16 residues. Germline-derived CDR1 and CDR2 are SGHDT and YYEEEE. V lost 1 base, J lost 5 bases, and 19 bases lay in between. CDR3 amino acids: CASSLFLPVPVDEQYF. The CDR3 DNA follows: TGTGCCAGCAGCTTGTTCCTACCGGTACCGGTAGACGAGCAGTACTTC.

V is TRBV19 and J is TRBJ1-5; no definite D call. The CDR3 consists of 14 residues. Trimming left V 2 bases short and J 0 bases short, with 5 bases between. In germline, CDR1 is LNHDA, CDR2 SQIVND (reference sequence). The CDR3 DNA follows: TGTGCCAGTAGTATATCTGTTAGCAATCAGCCCCAGCATTTT. It is translated as CASSISVSNQPQHF.